This note documents a single T cell receptor (beta chain) sequence. The antigen remains undetermined. The source of the sample is a study of blood T cells in healthy people across ages. Study conclusions and caveats: Estimates of total diversity, which came from one million sequenced T cells, were considered to be underestimates. The unknown donor CMV status may have confounded expanded clonotype changes.

Germline values: CDR1 ENHRY, CDR2 SYGVKD. V shed 4 bases, J shed 3 bases, and the junction held 6 bases outside the gene matches. This CDR3 spans 15 amino acids. The authors isolated at least 6 million PBMCs per sample. Primed by a sample-barcoded 5' primer and a J-beta primer mix, a second PCR proceeded for about 7 to 11 cycles. Each cDNA molecule received a tag from a template-switch adaptor that had 12 random nucleotides. TCRdb re-analysed the 5' RACE reads in MiXCR, keeping a single row per CDR3 protein. The profile shows under 2,000,000 distinct CDR3 sequences, 40% to 55% of them singletons. This sequence originates from a woman between 35 and 50 years old in good health. The chain joins TRBV10-3 to TRBJ2-1; TRBD2 matches 7 bases. Specimen: blood. The CDR3 reads CAISVRGGVYNEQFF. The CDR3 DNA reads TGTGCCATCAGTGTGCGGGGAGGGGTCTACAATGAGCAGTTCTTC.